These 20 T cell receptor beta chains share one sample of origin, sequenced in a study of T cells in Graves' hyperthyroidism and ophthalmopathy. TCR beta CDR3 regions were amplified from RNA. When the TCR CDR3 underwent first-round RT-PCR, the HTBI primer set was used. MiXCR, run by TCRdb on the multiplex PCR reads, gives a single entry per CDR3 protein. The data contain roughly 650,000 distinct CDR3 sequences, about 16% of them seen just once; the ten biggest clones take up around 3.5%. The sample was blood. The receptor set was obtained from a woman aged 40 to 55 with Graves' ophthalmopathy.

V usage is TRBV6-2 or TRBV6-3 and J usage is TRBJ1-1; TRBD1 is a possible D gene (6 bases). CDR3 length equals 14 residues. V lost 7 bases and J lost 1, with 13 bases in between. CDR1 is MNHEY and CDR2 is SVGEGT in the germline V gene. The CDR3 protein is CASKRNRANTEAFF. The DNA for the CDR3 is TGTGCCAGCAAAAGGAACAGGGCGAACACTGAAGCTTTCTTT.

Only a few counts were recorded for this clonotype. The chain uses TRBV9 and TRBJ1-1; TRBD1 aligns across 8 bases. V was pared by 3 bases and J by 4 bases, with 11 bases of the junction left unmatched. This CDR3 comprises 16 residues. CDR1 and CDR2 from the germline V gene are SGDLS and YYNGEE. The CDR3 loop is CASSAGTGVPSTEAFF. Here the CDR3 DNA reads TGTGCCAGCAGCGCCGGGACAGGAGTTCCCTCCACTGAAGCTTTCTTT.

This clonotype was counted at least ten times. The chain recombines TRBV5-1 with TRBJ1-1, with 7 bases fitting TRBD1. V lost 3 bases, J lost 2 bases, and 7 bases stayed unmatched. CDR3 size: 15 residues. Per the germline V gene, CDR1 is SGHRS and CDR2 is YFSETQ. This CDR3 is CASSSPGQTNTEAFF. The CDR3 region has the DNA TGCGCCAGCAGCTCCCCGGGACAGACTAACACTGAAGCTTTCTTT.

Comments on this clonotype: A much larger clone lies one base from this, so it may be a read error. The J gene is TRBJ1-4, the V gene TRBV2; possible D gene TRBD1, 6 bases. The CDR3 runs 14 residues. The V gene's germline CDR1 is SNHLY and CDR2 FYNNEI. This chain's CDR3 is CAGSPGHLNEKLFF. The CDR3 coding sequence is TGTGCCGGCAGTCCGGGACACCTTAATGAAAAACTGTTTTTT.

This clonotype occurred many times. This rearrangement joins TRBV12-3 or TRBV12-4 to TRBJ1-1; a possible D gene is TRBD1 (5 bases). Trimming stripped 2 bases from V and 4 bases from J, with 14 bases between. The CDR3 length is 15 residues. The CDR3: CASSLQGAGGTEAFF. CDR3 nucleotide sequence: TGTGCCAGCAGTTTACAAGGGGCCGGGGGCACTGAAGCTTTCTTT.

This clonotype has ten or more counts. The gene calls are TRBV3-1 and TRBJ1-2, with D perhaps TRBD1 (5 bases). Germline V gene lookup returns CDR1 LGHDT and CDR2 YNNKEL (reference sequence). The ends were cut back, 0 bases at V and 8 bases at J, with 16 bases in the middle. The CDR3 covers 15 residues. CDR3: CASSQDGPPGRGYTF. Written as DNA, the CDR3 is TGTGCCAGCAGCCAAGATGGTCCCCCAGGGCGGGGCTACACCTTC.

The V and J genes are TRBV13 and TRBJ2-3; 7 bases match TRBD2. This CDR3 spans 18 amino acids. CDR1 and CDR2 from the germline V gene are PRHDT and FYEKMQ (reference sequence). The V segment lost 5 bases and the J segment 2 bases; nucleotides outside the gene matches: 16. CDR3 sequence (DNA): TGTGCCAGCAGCATGGCGGGGGAAGGAAAGCGGGCCACAGATACGCAGTATTTT. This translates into CASSMAGEGKRATDTQYF.

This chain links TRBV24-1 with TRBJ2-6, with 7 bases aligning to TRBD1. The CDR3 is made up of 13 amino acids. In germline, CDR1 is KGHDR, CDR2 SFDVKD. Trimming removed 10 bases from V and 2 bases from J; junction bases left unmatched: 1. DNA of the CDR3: TGTGCCACACAGGGGCCTGGGGCCAACGTCCTGACTTTC. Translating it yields CATQGPGANVLTF.

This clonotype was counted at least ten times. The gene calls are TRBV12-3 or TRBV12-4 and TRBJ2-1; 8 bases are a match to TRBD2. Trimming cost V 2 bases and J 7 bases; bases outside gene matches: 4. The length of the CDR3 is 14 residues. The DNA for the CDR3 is TGTGCCAGCAGTTTATTTGGCGGGGGGAATGAGCAGTTCTTC. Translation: CASSLFGGGNEQFF.

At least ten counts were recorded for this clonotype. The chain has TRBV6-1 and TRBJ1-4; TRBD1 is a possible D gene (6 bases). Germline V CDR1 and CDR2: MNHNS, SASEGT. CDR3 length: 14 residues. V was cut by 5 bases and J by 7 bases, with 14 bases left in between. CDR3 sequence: CASSYWGAGEKLFF. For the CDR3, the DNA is TGTGCCAGCAGTTATTGGGGGGCTGGTGAAAAACTGTTTTTT.

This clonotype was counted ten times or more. CDR3 protein: CASSPGTGGSYNEQFF. In nucleotides, the CDR3 is TGTGCCAGCTCACCAGGGACAGGGGGCTCCTACAATGAGCAGTTCTTC. This chain joins TRBV18 and TRBJ2-1; 11 nucleotides agree with TRBD1. V shed 2 bases and J 0 bases; nucleotides not matched to a gene: 0. The CDR3 contains 16 residues. In germline, CDR1 is KGHSH, CDR2 LQKENI.

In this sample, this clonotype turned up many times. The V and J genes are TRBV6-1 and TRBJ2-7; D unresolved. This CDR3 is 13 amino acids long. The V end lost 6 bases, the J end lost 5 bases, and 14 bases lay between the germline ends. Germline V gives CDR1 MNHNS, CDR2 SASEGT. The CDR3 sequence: CASRASWVHEQYF. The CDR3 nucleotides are TGTGCCAGCAGGGCTAGTTGGGTCCACGAGCAGTACTTC.

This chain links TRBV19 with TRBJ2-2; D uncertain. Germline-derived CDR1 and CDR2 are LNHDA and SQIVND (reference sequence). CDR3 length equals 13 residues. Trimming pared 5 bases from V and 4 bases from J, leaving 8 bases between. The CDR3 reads CASSGDRTGELFF. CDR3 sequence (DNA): TGTGCCAGTAGTGGTGACCGCACCGGGGAGCTGTTTTTT.

The CDR3 loop is CACYSQNTGELFF. The CDR3 DNA follows: TGTGCCTGCTACAGTCAGAACACCGGGGAGCTGTTTTTT. The chain is built from TRBV6-1 and TRBJ2-2; D unresolved. In germline, CDR1 is MNHNS, CDR2 SASEGT. The CDR3 extends over 13 amino acids. With 11 bases removed from V and 1 base from J, the gap between germline ends came to 11 bases.

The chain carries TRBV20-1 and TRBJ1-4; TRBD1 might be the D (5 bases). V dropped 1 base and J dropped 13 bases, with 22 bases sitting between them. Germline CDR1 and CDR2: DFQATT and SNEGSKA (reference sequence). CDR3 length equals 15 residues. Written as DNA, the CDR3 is TGCAGTGCTAGAGCCGGGACGACCCTCGGGTCTGGACTGTTTTTT. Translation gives CSARAGTTLGSGLFF.

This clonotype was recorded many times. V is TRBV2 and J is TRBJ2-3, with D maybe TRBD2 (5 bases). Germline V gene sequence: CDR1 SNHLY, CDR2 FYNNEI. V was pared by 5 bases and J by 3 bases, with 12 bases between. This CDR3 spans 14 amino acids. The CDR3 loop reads CASSPLGETDTQYF. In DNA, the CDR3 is TGTGCCAGCAGTCCCCTGGGAGAAACAGATACGCAGTATTTT.

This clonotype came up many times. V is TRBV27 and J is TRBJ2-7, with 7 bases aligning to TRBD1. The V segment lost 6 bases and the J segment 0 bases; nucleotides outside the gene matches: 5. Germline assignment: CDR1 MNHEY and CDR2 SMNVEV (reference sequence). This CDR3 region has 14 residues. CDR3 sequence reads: CASSWGQSSYEQYF. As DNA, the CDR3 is TGTGCCAGCAGCTGGGGACAGAGCTCCTACGAGCAGTACTTC.

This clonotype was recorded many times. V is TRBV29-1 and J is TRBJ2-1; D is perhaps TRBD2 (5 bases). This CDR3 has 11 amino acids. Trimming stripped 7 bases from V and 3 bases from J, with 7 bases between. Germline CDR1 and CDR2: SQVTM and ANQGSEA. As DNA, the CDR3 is TGCAGCGGGGAGATCTACAATGAGCAGTTCTTC. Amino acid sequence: CSGEIYNEQFF.

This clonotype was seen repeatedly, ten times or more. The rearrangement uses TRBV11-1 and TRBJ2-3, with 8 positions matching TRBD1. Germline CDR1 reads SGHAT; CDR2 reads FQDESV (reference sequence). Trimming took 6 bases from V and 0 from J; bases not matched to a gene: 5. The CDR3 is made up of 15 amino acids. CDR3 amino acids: CASSFDRGSTDTQYF. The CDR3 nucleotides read TGTGCCAGCAGTTTCGACAGGGGTAGCACAGATACGCAGTATTTT.

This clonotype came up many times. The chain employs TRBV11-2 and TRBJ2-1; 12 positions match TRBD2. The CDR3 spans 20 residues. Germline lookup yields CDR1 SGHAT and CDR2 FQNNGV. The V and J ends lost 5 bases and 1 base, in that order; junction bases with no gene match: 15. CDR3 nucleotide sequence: TGTGCCAGCAGCCGAACCTCCCTTCTAGCGGGAGGGCCTTCCTACAATGAGCAGTTCTTC. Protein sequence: CASSRTSLLAGGPSYNEQFF.